Following are 21 T cell receptor beta chains from one sample sequenced in a study of T cell responses to AZD1222 COVID-19 vaccine. Clones were read by immunoSEQ multiplex PCR, and TCRdb kept only the in-frame ones, dropping some. This table holds fewer than 150,000 clones, nearly 95% found once. Source: peripheral blood, taken on day 0 of AZD1222 vaccination. These receptors were collected from an adult in good health.

The chain couples TRBV28 to TRBJ1-2; D gene unclear. There are 14 residues in the CDR3. V was shortened by 1 base and J by 3 bases, with 9 bases between the two germline ends. The germline gives CDR1 MDHEN, CDR2 SYDVKM. CDR3 bases: TGTGCCAGCAGTTTATCGGCGACATACTATGGCTACACCTTC. This codes for CASSLSATYYGYTF.

The chain recombines TRBV6-6 with TRBJ1-1; tentative D call: TRBD1 (6 bases). The V gene lost 7 bases and the J gene lost 5 bases, with 14 bases spanning the gap. Germline CDR1 reads MNHNY; CDR2 reads SVGAGI (reference sequence). The CDR3 is 13 amino acids. The CDR3 here is CASTIQGGTEAFF. DNA of the CDR3: TGTGCCAGCACCATCCAAGGGGGAACTGAAGCTTTCTTT.

This clone showed up just a few times. V and J are TRBV7-8 and TRBJ1-1; possible D gene TRBD1, 6 bases. Between the trimmed V and J ends, which lost 3 bases and 1 base, there was a span of 9 bases. The CDR3 is made up of 14 amino acids. Germline lookup yields CDR1 SGHVS and CDR2 FQNEAQ. The CDR3 loop is CASSFGGQNTEAFF. The CDR3 DNA reads as TGTGCCAGCAGCTTCGGGGGACAGAACACTGAAGCTTTCTTT.

The genes are TRBV5-1 and TRBJ2-7; 9 bases align to TRBD1. The CDR3 is made up of 16 amino acids. Germline values: CDR1 SGHRS, CDR2 YFSETQ. Trimming cost V 0 bases and J 0 bases; bases outside gene matches: 4. DNA for the CDR3: TGCGCCAGCAGCTTGGCGGGACAGGGTAGCTCCTACGAGCAGTACTTC. This gives the protein CASSLAGQGSSYEQYF.

This chain links TRBV5-1 with TRBJ2-2, with TRBD2 matching over 9 bases. Looked up from germline, CDR1 is SGHRS and CDR2 is YFSETQ. V lost 1 base to trimming and J lost 5 bases; unmatched junction nucleotides: 3. This CDR3 has 15 amino acids. The CDR3 sequence: CASSLSGGMTGELFF. In DNA form, the CDR3 reads TGCGCCAGCAGCTTGAGCGGGGGGATGACCGGGGAGCTGTTTTTT.

The rearrangement links TRBV3-1 (or the pseudogene TRBV3-2) to TRBJ1-3; 7 positions match TRBD1. Germline V gene data show CDR1 as LGHDT and CDR2 as YNNKEL (reference sequence). CDR3 length equals 14 residues. V lost 1 base to trimming and J lost 7 bases; unmatched junction nucleotides: 4. CDR3 residues: CASSQGAGGNTIYF. The CDR3 DNA follows: TGTGCCAGCAGCCAAGGGGCAGGGGGGAACACCATATATTTT.

The chain has TRBV30 and TRBJ1-2, with 9 nucleotides matching TRBD1. V trimming: 5 bases; J trimming: 7 bases; junction bases outside the gene matches: 8. The CDR3 spans 13 residues. Per germline, CDR1 GTSNPN and CDR2 SVGIG (reference sequence). CDR3 amino acids: CAWGTGPGPGYTF. The CDR3 bases are TGTGCCTGGGGGACAGGGCCGGGACCTGGCTACACCTTC.

This chain joins TRBV2 and TRBJ1-1; 8 positions match TRBD1. The CDR3 is 13 residues long. J lost 3 bases, V lost 6 bases, and 3 bases had no gene match. The germline gives CDR1 SNHLY, CDR2 FYNNEI. CDR3 in amino acids: CASRMDRDTEAFF. The DNA for the CDR3 is TGTGCCAGCAGGATGGACAGGGACACTGAAGCTTTCTTT.

The V and J genes are TRBV5-4 and TRBJ2-2, with 13 bases matching TRBD2. J was trimmed by 5 bases and V by 4 bases; bases with no gene match: 8. The CDR3 is made up of 17 amino acids. The germline V gene has CDR1 SGHNT and CDR2 YYREEE (reference sequence). The CDR3 DNA reads TGTGCCAGCAGCGGGGGGACTAGCGGGGCCCGTACCGGGGAGCTGTTTTTT. Translation: CASSGGTSGARTGELFF.

The J gene is TRBJ1-2, the V gene TRBV5-6; 10 bases align to TRBD1. This CDR3 comprises 15 residues. The ends lost 0 bases at V and 6 bases at J; junction bases unmatched: 5. Per germline, CDR1 SGHDT and CDR2 YYEEEE. The CDR3 bases are TGTGCCAGCAGCTTGGTTACCGGGACAGGGGATGGCTACACCTTC. Translated, it gives CASSLVTGTGDGYTF.

The chain uses TRBV29-1 and TRBJ1-2; TRBD1 agrees at 7 bases. Germline assignment: CDR1 SQVTM and CDR2 ANQGSEA. CDR3 length: 17 amino acids. V lost 7 bases to trimming and J lost 7 bases; unmatched junction nucleotides: 24. CDR3 protein: CSALEPGTAAHSLGYTF. CDR3 DNA: TGCAGCGCACTAGAACCCGGGACAGCAGCTCACTCCCTTGGCTACACCTTC.

This chain uses TRBV11-2 with TRBJ1-1; D is ambiguous. Trimming left V 3 bases short and J 5 bases short, with 19 bases between. The CDR3 contains 16 residues. Looked up from germline, CDR1 is SGHAT and CDR2 is FQNNGV. CDR3 sequence reads: CASSFLAKHLGTEAFF. For the CDR3, the DNA is TGTGCCAGCAGCTTTTTGGCAAAACACTTAGGGACTGAAGCTTTCTTT.

The genes are TRBV7-6 and TRBJ1-2; D gene ambiguous. V lost 1 base to trimming and J lost 7 bases, with 1 base between them. This CDR3 has 10 residues. CDR1 is SGHVS and CDR2 is FNYEAQ in the germline V gene. The CDR3 DNA follows: TGTGCCAGCAGCTTAGGTGGCTACACCTTC. This sequence encodes CASSLGGYTF.

The chain links TRBV6-5 to TRBJ2-3, with TRBD2 matching over 9 bases. The CDR3 is made up of 14 amino acids. Germline values: CDR1 MNHEY, CDR2 SVGAGI. The CDR3 sequence: CSSGRSTPPDTQYF. CDR3 coding DNA: TGTTCAAGCGGGAGGAGTACTCCCCCAGATACGCAGTATTTT.

The V gene is TRBV6-6, the J gene TRBJ1-4, with TRBD1 as a possible D gene (6 bases). The CDR3 runs to 15 residues. Per the germline V gene, CDR1 is MNHNY and CDR2 is SVGAGI (reference sequence). Trimming pared 2 bases from V and 6 bases from J, leaving 13 bases between. The CDR3 bases are TGTGCCAGCAGTTACGACAGGCCTTGGGATGAAAAACTGTTTTTT. Residues: CASSYDRPWDEKLFF.

V is TRBV7-6 and J is TRBJ1-1; the D gene is possibly TRBD1 (5 bases). The CDR3 extends over 13 amino acids. Germline loops: CDR1 SGHVS, CDR2 FNYEAQ. V lost 8 bases, J lost 2 bases, and 12 bases lay in between. Here the CDR3 reads CASSVDRNTEAFF. Here the CDR3 DNA reads TGTGCCAGCTCCGTAGACAGAAACACTGAAGCTTTCTTT.

The chain combines TRBV15 with TRBJ1-2, with 12 bases that match TRBD1. J gave up 4 bases and V 3 bases, and 6 bases lay outside the gene matches. The CDR3 length is 16 residues. Germline CDR1 reads LNHNV; CDR2 reads YYDKDF (reference sequence). CDR3 sequence: CATSSGGTGGIYGYTF. CDR3 coding DNA: TGTGCCACCAGCAGTGGGGGGACAGGGGGCATCTATGGCTACACCTTC.

This rearrangement joins TRBV12-3 or TRBV12-4 to TRBJ2-1, with D perhaps being TRBD1 or TRBD2 (6 bases each). This CDR3 spans 13 amino acids. Trimming shortened V by 6 bases and J by 9 bases, and 15 bases separated the two germline ends. The CDR3 nucleotides read TGTGCCAGCAGCCTCGGGGGCGGCGGTGAGCAGTTCTTC. This gives the protein CASSLGGGGEQFF.

V is TRBV5-1 and J is TRBJ2-7; 9 nucleotides align to TRBD1. V was clipped by 0 bases and J by 3 bases; unmatched bases: 4. The CDR3 has 15 residues. Germline CDR1 SGHRS, CDR2 YFSETQ. CDR3 sequence: CASSLGDREVYEQYF. As DNA, the CDR3 is TGCGCCAGCAGCTTGGGGGACAGGGAGGTCTACGAGCAGTACTTC.

CDR3 in DNA: TGTGCCAGTAGGGACAGCCGCTCCTACGAGCAGTACTTC. Translated, it gives CASRDSRSYEQYF. This chain connects TRBV19 to TRBJ2-7, with D perhaps TRBD1 (6 bases). The CDR3 runs 13 residues. CDR1 and CDR2 from the germline V gene are LNHDA and SQIVND (reference sequence). Trimming took off 6 bases at V and 0 bases at J, with 9 bases between the two ends.

The chain employs TRBV27 and TRBJ1-3, with D uncertain. The length of the CDR3 is 14 residues. CDR1 is MNHEY, CDR2 SMNVEV, per germline (reference sequence). Trimming cost V 5 bases and J 2 bases, with 10 bases left between them. The CDR3 protein is CASSHAGTGNTIYF. In nucleotides, the CDR3 is TGTGCCAGCAGTCACGCGGGGACTGGAAACACCATATATTTT.